Presented here are 4 T cell receptor beta chains from one specimen sequenced in a study of a mutant IDH1 vaccine in newly diagnosed glioma. The protocol was immunoSEQ multiplex PCR, while the TCRdb copy is restricted to in-frame clones and leaves out a portion. The table records approximately 100,000 clones, 85% to 90% of them present only once. These TCRs' antigens remain unknown. Described time point: week 47, end of study. Every vaccination contained 300 ug of the mutant IDH1 20-mer peptide and was paired with topical imiquimod. This specimen was PBMCs, taken from a glioma patient whose treatment included an IDH1 peptide vaccine. These receptors were obtained from a woman aged 50 to 65 with glioma.

This chain uses TRBV7-9 with TRBJ2-5; D may be TRBD2 (6 bases). The J call may be faulty, since TRBJ2-7 better matches the DNA end. CDR3 length: 16 amino acids. Looked up from germline, CDR1 is SEHNR and CDR2 is FQNEAQ (reference sequence). CDR3 amino acids: CASAFGGPSAPTEQYF. The CDR3 nucleotides read TGTGCCAGCGCATTTGGGGGACCTAGCGCGCCCACCGAGCAGTACTTC.

The count of this clone is one. The genes are TRBV6-1 and TRBJ1-2; 9 positions agree with TRBD1. The V and J ends lost 4 bases and 4 bases, in that order; junction bases with no gene match: 4. Germline values: CDR1 MNHNS, CDR2 SASEGT. This CDR3 has 14 amino acids. DNA for the CDR3: TGTGCCAGCAGTGCGGACAGGGGCTTCTATGGCTACACCTTC. Amino acid sequence: CASSADRGFYGYTF.

This clone appeared a single time. The chain joins TRBV7-9 to TRBJ2-1; 12 nucleotides align to TRBD2. Germline values: CDR1 SEHNR, CDR2 FQNEAQ (reference sequence). J lost 6 bases, V lost 5 bases, and 5 bases had no gene match. CDR3 size: 15 residues. CDR3 coding DNA: TGTGCCAGCAGCCAACCGGGACTAGCGGGCAATGAGCAGTTCTTC. As protein: CASSQPGLAGNEQFF.

The chain links TRBV6-5 to TRBJ1-3; D is unresolved. V was cut by 6 bases and J by 0 bases, with 12 bases left in between. CDR1 and CDR2 (germline): MNHEY, SVGAGI. This CDR3 is built from 15 residues. The CDR3 here is CASRSTASSGNTIYF. The DNA for the CDR3 is TGTGCCAGCAGGTCTACCGCGAGCTCTGGAAACACCATATATTTT.